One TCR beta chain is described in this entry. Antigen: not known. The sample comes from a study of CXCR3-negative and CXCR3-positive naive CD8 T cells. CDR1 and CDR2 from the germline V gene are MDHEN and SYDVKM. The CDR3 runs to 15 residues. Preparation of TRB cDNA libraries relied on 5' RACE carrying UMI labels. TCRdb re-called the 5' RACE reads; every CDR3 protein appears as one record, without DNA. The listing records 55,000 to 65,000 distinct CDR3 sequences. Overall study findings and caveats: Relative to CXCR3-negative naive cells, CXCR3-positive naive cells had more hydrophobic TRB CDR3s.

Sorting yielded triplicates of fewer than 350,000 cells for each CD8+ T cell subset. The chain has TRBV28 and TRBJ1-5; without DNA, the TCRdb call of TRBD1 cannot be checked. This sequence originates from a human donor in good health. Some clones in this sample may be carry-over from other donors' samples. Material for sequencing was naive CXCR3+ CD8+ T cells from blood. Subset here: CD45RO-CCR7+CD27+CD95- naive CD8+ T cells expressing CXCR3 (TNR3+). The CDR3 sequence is CASSFPPRGNQPQHF.